One and the same sample provided the 15 T cell receptor beta chains below, sequenced in a study of blood T cell repertoires in COVID-19. Only in-frame clones appear in the TCRdb table, and some are missing; sequencing was by immunoSEQ multiplex PCR. The data contain a few hundred thousand clones, around 87% of them singletons. The sequenced material came from PBMCs or T cells enriched from blood (not recorded which). The receptors come from a young woman who had recovered from COVID-19.

The chain couples TRBV6-5 to TRBJ1-1; D may be TRBD1 (5 bases). CDR1 and CDR2 (germline): MNHEY, SVGAGI. This CDR3 has 14 amino acids. The ends were cut back, 6 bases at V and 3 bases at J, with 14 bases in the middle. CDR3 DNA: TGTGCCAGCAGAAATTATCAGGGATACACTGAAGCTTTCTTT. Its protein product is CASRNYQGYTEAFF.

The J gene is TRBJ2-2, the V gene TRBV27, with 7 bases that match TRBD2. The J segment lost 7 bases and the V segment lost 5 bases, leaving 10 bases of the junction unmatched. Germline V gene sequence: CDR1 MNHEY, CDR2 SMNVEV (reference sequence). The CDR3 contains 15 residues. Here the CDR3 DNA reads TGTGCCAGCAGTCCTTTTACTAGCGTTAGCGGGGAGCTGTTTTTT. As protein: CASSPFTSVSGELFF.

CDR3 amino acids: CASSYITRYGAFF. DNA for the CDR3: TGTGCCAGCAGTTACATTACCAGGTATGGAGCTTTCTTT. This chain links TRBV6-5 with TRBJ1-1; D is undetermined. The germline V and J ends were trimmed by 2 bases and 10 bases, with 14 bases remaining between them. The CDR3 totals 13 residues. Per germline, CDR1 MNHEY and CDR2 SVGAGI.

The chain links TRBV9 to TRBJ1-2, with D perhaps matching TRBD1 (6 bases). Germline assignment: CDR1 SGDLS and CDR2 YYNGEE. CDR3 length equals 14 residues. V was shortened by 0 bases and J by 5 bases, with 11 bases between the two germline ends. The CDR3 DNA follows: TGTGCCAGCAGCGTAGTAGCAGGGGAGTATGGCTACACCTTC. This encodes CASSVVAGEYGYTF.

This clone was picked up one time. The CDR3 loop is CASSATPLGTEAFF. CDR3 DNA: TGTGCCAGCAGCGCGACCCCTCTAGGCACTGAAGCTTTCTTT. This sequence joins TRBV9 and TRBJ1-1; D unclear. Trimming took off 3 bases at V and 4 bases at J, with 13 bases between the two ends. The CDR3 sequence is 14 residues long. Germline CDR1 SGDLS, CDR2 YYNGEE.

This clone was found once. The J gene is TRBJ1-1, the V gene TRBV7-9; TRBD1 matches 7 bases. V lost 5 bases, J lost 0 bases, and 6 bases stayed unmatched. Germline V lookup: CDR1 SEHNR, CDR2 FQNEAQ (reference sequence). CDR3 length: 15 amino acids. This CDR3 reads CASSKRTGLNTEAFF. The CDR3 coding sequence is TGTGCCAGCAGCAAGAGGACAGGTTTGAACACTGAAGCTTTCTTT.

The J gene is TRBJ2-2, the V gene TRBV9; possible D gene TRBD1, 6 bases. Germline CDR1 and CDR2: SGDLS and YYNGEE. CDR3 length: 17 residues. Trimming pared 1 base from V and 1 base from J, leaving 14 bases between. As DNA, the CDR3 is TGTGCCAGCAGCGTACTGCCCGAGACAGGGAACACCGGGGAGCTGTTTTTT. Protein: CASSVLPETGNTGELFF.

This chain uses TRBV19 with TRBJ1-2; D remains unclear. This CDR3 is built from 12 residues. CDR1 and CDR2 from the germline V gene are LNHDA and SQIVND (reference sequence). Trimming stripped 3 bases from V and 8 bases from J, with 10 bases between. CDR3 in DNA: TGTGCCAGTAGTATCGGTCCCCGGGGCTACACCTTC. Translation: CASSIGPRGYTF.

The chain employs TRBV30 and TRBJ1-2; 10 nucleotides match TRBD1. Trimming removed 3 bases from V and 3 bases from J; junction bases left unmatched: 4. Germline CDR1 is GTSNPN and CDR2 is SVGIG (reference sequence). The CDR3 is 14 amino acids. CDR3 residues: CAWSRQGADYGYTF. In DNA form, the CDR3 reads TGTGCCTGGAGCAGACAGGGGGCTGACTATGGCTACACCTTC.

V usage is TRBV5-1 and J usage is TRBJ1-2; D might be TRBD1 (6 bases). Trimming stripped 7 bases from V and 3 bases from J, with 16 bases between. The germline CDR1 and CDR2 sequences are SGHRS and YFSETQ. The CDR3 length is 14 residues. CDR3 region: CASARVTGDYGYTF. The CDR3 DNA is TGCGCCAGCGCCCGGGTGACAGGTGACTATGGCTACACCTTC.

This chain uses TRBV3-1 (or the pseudogene TRBV3-2) with TRBJ1-2, with 9 positions matching TRBD1. The germline gives CDR1 LGHDT, CDR2 YNNKEL (reference sequence). Trimming removed 1 base from V and 7 bases from J; junction bases left unmatched: 13. The CDR3 runs to 17 residues. The CDR3: CASSQGPVGTGTSGYTF. The CDR3 DNA is TGTGCCAGCAGCCAAGGACCTGTCGGGACAGGGACAAGTGGCTACACCTTC.

This sequence joins TRBV5-1 and TRBJ2-7, with a possible D match to TRBD1 (5 bases). The ends were cut back, 2 bases at V and 2 bases at J, with 14 bases in the middle. The CDR3 runs to 15 residues. CDR1 and CDR2 (germline): SGHRS, YFSETQ. The CDR3 DNA reads as TGCGCCAGCAGCTTCGAAAGGGGCCCCACCTACGAGCAGTACTTC. Protein: CASSFERGPTYEQYF.

The chain is built from TRBV19 and TRBJ2-5; TRBD1 matches at 10 bases. Looked up from germline, CDR1 is LNHDA and CDR2 is SQIVND (reference sequence). V was clipped by 5 bases and J by 5 bases; unmatched bases: 11. The CDR3 is 16 amino acids. CDR3 amino acids: CASSFSTTGGDETQYF. CDR3 coding DNA: TGTGCCAGTAGTTTCTCAACGACAGGGGGCGATGAGACCCAGTACTTC. Looking up the rest from reference TRBV19 and TRBJ2-5 gives the full variable domain: DGGITQSPKYLFRKEGQNVTLSCEQNLNHDAMYWYRQDPGQGLRLIYYSQIVNDFQKGDIAEGYSVSREKKESFPLTVTSAQKNPTAFYLCASSFSTTGGDETQYFGPGTRLLVL.

The rearrangement uses TRBV27 and TRBJ1-6, with a possible D match to TRBD1 (5 bases). Germline V gene data show CDR1 as MNHEY and CDR2 as SMNVEV (reference sequence). Trimming shortened V by 2 bases and J by 2 bases, and 7 bases separated the two germline ends. CDR3 length: 15 residues. CDR3 region: CASSLRGAYNSPLHF. The CDR3 coding sequence is TGTGCCAGCAGTTTACGGGGGGCCTATAATTCACCCCTCCACTTT.

V gene TRBV7-2 combines with J gene TRBJ2-2, with 7 bases identical to TRBD1. The length of the CDR3 is 14 residues. V lost 1 base and J lost 6; bases outside the gene matches: 2. Germline V CDR1 and CDR2: SGHTA, FQGNSA. The CDR3 sequence: CASSLVQGAGELFF. The CDR3 DNA reads as TGTGCCAGCAGCTTAGTTCAGGGGGCCGGGGAGCTGTTTTTT.